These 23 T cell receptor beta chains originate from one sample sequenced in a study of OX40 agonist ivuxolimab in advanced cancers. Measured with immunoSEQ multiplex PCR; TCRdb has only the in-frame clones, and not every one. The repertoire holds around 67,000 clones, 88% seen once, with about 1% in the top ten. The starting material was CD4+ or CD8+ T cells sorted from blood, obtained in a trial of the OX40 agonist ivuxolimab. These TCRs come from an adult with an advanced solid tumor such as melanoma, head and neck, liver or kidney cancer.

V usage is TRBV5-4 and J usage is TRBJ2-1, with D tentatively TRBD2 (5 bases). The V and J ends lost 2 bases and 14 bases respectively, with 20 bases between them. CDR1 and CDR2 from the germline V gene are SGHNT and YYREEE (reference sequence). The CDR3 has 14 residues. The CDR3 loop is CASSLGLVGVEEFF. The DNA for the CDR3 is TGTGCCAGCAGCTTAGGGCTAGTGGGAGTAGAAGAGTTCTTC.

CDR3 in amino acids: CASSRDSNYGYTF. The CDR3 nucleotides are TGTGCCAGCAGCCGCGACTCTAACTATGGCTACACCTTC. The V gene is TRBV11-1, the J gene TRBJ1-2; D not certain. V lost 5 bases and J 0 bases, leaving 7 bases between the germline ends. CDR1 and CDR2 (germline): SGHAT, FQDESV (reference sequence). The length of the CDR3 is 13 residues.

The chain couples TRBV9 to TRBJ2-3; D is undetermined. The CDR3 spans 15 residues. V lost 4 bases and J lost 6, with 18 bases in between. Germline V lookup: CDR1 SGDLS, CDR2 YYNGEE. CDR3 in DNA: TGTGCCAGCAGCTCCCCAAGTCCGCTCCAGGATACGCAGTATTTT. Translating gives CASSSPSPLQDTQYF.

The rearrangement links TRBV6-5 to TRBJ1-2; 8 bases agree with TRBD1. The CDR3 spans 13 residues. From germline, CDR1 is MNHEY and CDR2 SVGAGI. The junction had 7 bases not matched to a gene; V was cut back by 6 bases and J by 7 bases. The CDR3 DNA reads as TGTGCCAGCAGGACCCAGGGGGCGATTGGCTACACCTTC. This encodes CASRTQGAIGYTF.

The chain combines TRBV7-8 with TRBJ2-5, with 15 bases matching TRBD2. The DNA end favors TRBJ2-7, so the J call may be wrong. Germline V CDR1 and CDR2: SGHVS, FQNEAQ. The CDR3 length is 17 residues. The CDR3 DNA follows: TGTGCCAGCAGCTCCTTCGCCGGACTAGCGGGAGGGTACGAGCAGTACTTC. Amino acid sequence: CASSSFAGLAGGYEQYF.

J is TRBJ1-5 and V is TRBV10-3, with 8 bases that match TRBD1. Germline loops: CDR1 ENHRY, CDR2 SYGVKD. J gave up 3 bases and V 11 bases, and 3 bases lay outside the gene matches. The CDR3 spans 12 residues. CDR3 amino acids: CASGQVNQPQHF. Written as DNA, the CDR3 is TGTGCCTCGGGACAGGTCAATCAGCCCCAGCATTTT.

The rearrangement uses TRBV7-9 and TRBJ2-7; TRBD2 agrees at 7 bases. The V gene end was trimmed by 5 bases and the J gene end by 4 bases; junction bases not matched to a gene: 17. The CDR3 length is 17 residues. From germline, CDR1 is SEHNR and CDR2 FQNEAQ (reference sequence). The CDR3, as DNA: TGTGCCAGCAGCCGATCTGGGGGGGTCGGTATGGCGTACGAGCAGTACTTC. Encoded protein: CASSRSGGVGMAYEQYF.

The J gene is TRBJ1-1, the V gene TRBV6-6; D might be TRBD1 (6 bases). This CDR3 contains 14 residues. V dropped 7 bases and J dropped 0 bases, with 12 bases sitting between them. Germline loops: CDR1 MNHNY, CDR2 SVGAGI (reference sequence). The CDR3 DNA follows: TGTGCCAGCACCCCAGGGGAAATGAACACTGAAGCTTTCTTT. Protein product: CASTPGEMNTEAFF.

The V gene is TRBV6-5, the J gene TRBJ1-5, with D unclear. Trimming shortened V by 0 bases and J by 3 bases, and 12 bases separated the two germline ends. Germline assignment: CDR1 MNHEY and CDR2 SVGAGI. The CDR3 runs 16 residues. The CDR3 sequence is CASSYSRGRNNQPQHF. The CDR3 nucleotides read TGTGCCAGCAGTTACTCGCGTGGAAGAAACAATCAGCCCCAGCATTTT.

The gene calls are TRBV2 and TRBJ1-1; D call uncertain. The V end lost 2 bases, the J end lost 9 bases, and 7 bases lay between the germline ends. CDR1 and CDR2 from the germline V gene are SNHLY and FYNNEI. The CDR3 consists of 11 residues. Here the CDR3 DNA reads TGTGCCAGCAGTGAATTGAGGAAAGCTTTCTTT. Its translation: CASSELRKAFF.

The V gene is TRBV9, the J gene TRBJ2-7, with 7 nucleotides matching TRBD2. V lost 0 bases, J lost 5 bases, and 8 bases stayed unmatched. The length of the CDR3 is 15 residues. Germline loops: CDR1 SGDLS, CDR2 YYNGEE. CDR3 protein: CASSVVGGSLNEQYF. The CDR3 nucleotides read TGTGCCAGCAGCGTAGTGGGCGGGAGTTTAAACGAGCAGTACTTC.

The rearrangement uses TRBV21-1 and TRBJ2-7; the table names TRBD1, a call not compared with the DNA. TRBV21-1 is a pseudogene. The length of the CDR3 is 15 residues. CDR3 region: CASSSLQGLPYEQYF. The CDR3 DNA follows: TGTGCCAGCAGCTCATTACAGGGGTTGCCCTACGAGCAGTACTTC.

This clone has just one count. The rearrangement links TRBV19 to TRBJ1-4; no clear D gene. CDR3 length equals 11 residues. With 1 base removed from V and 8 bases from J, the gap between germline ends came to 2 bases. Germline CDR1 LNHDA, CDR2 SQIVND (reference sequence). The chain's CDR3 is CASSIGEKLFF. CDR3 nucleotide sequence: TGTGCCAGTAGTATAGGAGAAAAACTGTTTTTT. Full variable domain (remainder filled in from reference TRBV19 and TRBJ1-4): DGGITQSPKYLFRKEGQNVTLSCEQNLNHDAMYWYRQDPGQGLRLIYYSQIVNDFQKGDIAEGYSVSREKKESFPLTVTSAQKNPTAFYLCASSIGEKLFFGSGTQLSVL.

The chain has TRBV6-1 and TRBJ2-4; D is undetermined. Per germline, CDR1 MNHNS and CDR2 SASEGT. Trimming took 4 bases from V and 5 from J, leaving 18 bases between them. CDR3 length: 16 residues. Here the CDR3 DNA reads TGTGCCAGCAGTGTAGGTCACCTAGAACCTCAAAACATTCAGTACTTC. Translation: CASSVGHLEPQNIQYF.

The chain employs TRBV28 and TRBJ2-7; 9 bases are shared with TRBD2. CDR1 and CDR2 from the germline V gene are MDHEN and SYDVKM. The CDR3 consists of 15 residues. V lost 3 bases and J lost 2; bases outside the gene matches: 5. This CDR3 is CASSFGGRAAYEQYF. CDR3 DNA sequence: TGTGCCAGCAGTTTTGGCGGGAGGGCGGCCTACGAGCAGTACTTC. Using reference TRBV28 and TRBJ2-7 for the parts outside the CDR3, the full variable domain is DVKVTQSSRYLVKRTGEKVFLECVQDMDHENMFWYRQDPGLGLRLIYFSYDVKMKEKGDIPEGYSVSREKKERFSLILESASTNQTSMYLCASSFGGRAAYEQYFGPGTRLTVT.

The CDR3 bases are TGCAGCGCCAAGACTAGCGGGGGCTACGAGCAGTACTTC. Translated, it gives CSAKTSGGYEQYF. The rearrangement joins TRBV29-1 to TRBJ2-7, with 12 nucleotides matching TRBD2. The CDR3 is made up of 13 amino acids. V trimming: 7 bases; J trimming: 3 bases; junction bases outside the gene matches: 4. CDR1 SQVTM and CDR2 ANQGSEA come from the germline V gene.

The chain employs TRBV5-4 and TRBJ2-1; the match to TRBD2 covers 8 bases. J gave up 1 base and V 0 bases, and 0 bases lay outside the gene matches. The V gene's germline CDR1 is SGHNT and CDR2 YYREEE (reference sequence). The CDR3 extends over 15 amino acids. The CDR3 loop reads CASSLASGSYNEQFF. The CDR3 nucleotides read TGTGCCAGCAGCTTGGCTAGCGGGTCCTACAATGAGCAGTTCTTC.

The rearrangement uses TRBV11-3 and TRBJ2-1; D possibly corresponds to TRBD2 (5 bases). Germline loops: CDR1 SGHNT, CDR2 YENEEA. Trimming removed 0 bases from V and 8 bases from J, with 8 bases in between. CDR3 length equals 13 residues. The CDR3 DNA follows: TGTGCCAGCAGCTTAGACGGGATGTATGAGCAGTTCTTC. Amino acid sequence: CASSLDGMYEQFF.

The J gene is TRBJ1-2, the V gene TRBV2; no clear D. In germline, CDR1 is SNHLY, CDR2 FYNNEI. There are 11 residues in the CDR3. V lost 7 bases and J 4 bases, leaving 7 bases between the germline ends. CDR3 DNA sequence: TGTGCCAGCAAGGACTTCTATGGCTACACCTTC. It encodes CASKDFYGYTF.

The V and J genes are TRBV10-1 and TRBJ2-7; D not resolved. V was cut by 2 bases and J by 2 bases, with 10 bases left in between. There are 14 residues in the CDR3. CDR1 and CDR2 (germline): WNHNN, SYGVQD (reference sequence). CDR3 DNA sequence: TGCGCCAGCAGTGAGGTACGGCCACCCTACGAGCAGTACTTC. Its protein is CASSEVRPPYEQYF.

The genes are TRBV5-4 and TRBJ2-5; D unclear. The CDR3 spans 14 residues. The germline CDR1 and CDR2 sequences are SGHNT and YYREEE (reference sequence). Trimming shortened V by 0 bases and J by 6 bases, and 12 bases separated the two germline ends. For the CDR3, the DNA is TGTGCCAGCAGCTTGGCCATGGGTCTTCAGACCCAGTACTTC. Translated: CASSLAMGLQTQYF.

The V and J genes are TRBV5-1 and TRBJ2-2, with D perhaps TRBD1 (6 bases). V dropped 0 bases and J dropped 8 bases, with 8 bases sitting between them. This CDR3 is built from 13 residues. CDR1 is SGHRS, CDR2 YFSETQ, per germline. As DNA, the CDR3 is TGCGCCAGCAGCTTGGACGGGACAGGGGAGCTGTTTTTT. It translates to CASSLDGTGELFF.

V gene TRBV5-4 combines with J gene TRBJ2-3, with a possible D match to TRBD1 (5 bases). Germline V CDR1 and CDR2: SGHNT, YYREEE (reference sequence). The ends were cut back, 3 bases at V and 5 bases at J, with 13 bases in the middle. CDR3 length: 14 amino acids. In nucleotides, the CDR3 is TGTGCCAGCAGCTCGGACACCCGGATAGATACGCAGTATTTT. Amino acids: CASSSDTRIDTQYF.